The rows below give T cell receptor beta chains drawn from one sample of a study of T cell responses to AZD1222 COVID-19 vaccine. Profiling relied on immunoSEQ multiplex PCR, and the TCRdb table lists in-frame clones only, not all of them. The data contain 120,000 to 150,000 clones, about 90% of them seen just once; the ten biggest clones take up around 6.9%. The source material was peripheral blood, sampled 28 days after the second dose of the MenACWY control vaccine. These TCRs come from an adult who received the MenACWY meningococcal vaccine as a control. Each CDR3 is given with its conserved first and last residue. Each record gives: D gene, V gene, clone size, J gene, CDR3 DNA, CDR3 protein. The D gene is left open where the match is weak. The size field is filled for only some rows; it gives once, few, many or a size class.

TRBD2	TRBV19	.	TRBJ2-2	TGTGCCAGTATAAAGGGACTAGCTGGGCCCGGGGAGCTGTTTTTT	CASIKGLAGPGELFF
.	TRBV12-3/TRBV12-4	few	TRBJ1-3	TGTGCCAGCAGTCAAGGGTGGGCGAACACCATATATTTT	CASSQGWANTIYF
.	TRBV28	.	TRBJ1-5	TGTGCCAGCAGTTTCCCGAGACAATTGAATCAGCCCCAGCATTTT	CASSFPRQLNQPQHF
TRBD1	TRBV3-1/TRBV3-2	.	TRBJ1-6	TGTGCCAGCAGCCTACGGACAGGGCAGAATTCACCCCTCCACTTT	CASSLRTGQNSPLHF
TRBD1	TRBV9	.	TRBJ1-1	TGTGCCAGCAGCCGTGACCCGGACAGGGGGCAGAACACTGAAGCTTTCTTT	CASSRDPDRGQNTEAFF
.	TRBV5-1	.	TRBJ2-7	TGCGCCAGCAGCTTGGTTCTCAGCTCCTACGAGCAGTACTTC	CASSLVLSSYEQYF
.	TRBV2	.	TRBJ1-5	TGTGCCAGCAGTGAAAGGGGTTTGGGTCAGCCCCAGCATTTT	CASSERGLGQPQHF
.	TRBV11-2	.	TRBJ1-5	TGTGCCAGCAGCTTAGGGTTCAATCAGCCCCAGCATTTT	CASSLGFNQPQHF
.	TRBV5-1	.	TRBJ1-1	TGCGCCAGCAGCTGGGGGACGGCGAACACTGAAGCTTTCTTT	CASSWGTANTEAFF
.	TRBV4-3	.	TRBJ2-2	TGCGCCAGCAGCCAAGATCCTGGGGATTTCCACGGGGAGCTGTTTTTT	CASSQDPGDFHGELFF
.	TRBV5-1	.	TRBJ1-1	TGCGCCAGCAGAAGGACAGCGAACACTGAAGCTTTCTTT	CASRRTANTEAFF
.	TRBV5-1	.	TRBJ2-2	TGCGCCAGCAGCTTGGGGGGCTTGGACACCGGGGAGCTGTTTTTT	CASSLGGLDTGELFF